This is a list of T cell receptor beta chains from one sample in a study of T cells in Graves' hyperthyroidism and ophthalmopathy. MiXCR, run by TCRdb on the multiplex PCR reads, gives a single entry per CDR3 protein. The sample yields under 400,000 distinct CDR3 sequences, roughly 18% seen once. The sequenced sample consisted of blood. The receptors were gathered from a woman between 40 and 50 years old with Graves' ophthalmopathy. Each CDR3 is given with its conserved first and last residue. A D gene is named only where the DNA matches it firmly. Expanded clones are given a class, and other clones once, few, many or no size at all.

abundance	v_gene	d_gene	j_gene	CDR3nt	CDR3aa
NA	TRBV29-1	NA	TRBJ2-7	TGCAGCGTTGAATCCGGGGAGCAGTACTTC	CSVESGEQYF
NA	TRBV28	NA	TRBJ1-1	TGTGCCAGCAGTTTAGCAGCGAGGGGCACTGAAGCTTTCTTT	CASSLAARGTEAFF
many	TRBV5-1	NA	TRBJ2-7	TGCGCCAGCAGCTTGGACCCTAACCGCCCCTACGAGCAGTACTTC	CASSLDPNRPYEQYF
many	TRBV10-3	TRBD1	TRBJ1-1	TGTGCCATCAAAGGGGACAGGGCATTGGTAGCTTTCTTT	CAIKGDRALVAFF
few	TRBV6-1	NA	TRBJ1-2	TGTGCCAGCAGTACGGGGACGGCCGGCTATGGCTACACCTTC	CASSTGTAGYGYTF
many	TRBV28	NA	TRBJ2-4	TGTGCCAGCAGTTTAGCGGGGGCGGCCAAAAACATTCAGTACTTC	CASSLAGAAKNIQYF
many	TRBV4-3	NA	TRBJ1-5	TGCGCCAGCAGCCAAGAATTTAGCAATCAGCCCCAGCATTTT	CASSQEFSNQPQHF
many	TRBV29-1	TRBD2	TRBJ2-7	TGCAGCGTTGAAGCTGGGGGGGCGGGAGGTTCCTACGAGCAGTACTTC	CSVEAGGAGGSYEQYF
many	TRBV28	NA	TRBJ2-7	TGTGCCAGCAGTTTTCCGACAGAAAGGGGCGAGCAGTACTTC	CASSFPTERGEQYF
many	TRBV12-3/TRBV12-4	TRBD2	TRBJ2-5	TGTGCCAGCACCTCCCCCGGGGGGGAGACCCAGTACTTC	CASTSPGGETQYF
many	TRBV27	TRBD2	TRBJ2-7	TGTGCCAGCACCTCGGGACTAGAGGACGAGCAGTACTTC	CASTSGLEDEQYF
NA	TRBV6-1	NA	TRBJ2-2	TGTGCCAGCAGAACAGGTTATTACCCGAACACCGGGGAGCTGTTTTTT	CASRTGYYPNTGELFF
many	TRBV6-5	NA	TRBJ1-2	TGTGCCAGCACAGAGGACCGCTTTCGATATGGCTACACCTTC	CASTEDRFRYGYTF
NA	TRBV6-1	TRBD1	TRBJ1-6	TGTGCCAGCAGTGGCCAAGGGGGCGCCGGTTCACCCCTCCACTTT	CASSGQGGAGSPLHF
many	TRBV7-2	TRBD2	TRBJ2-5	TGTGCCAGCAGCCGAGCGGGAGGAGGAGAGACCCAGTACTTC	CASSRAGGGETQYF
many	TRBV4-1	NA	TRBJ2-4	TGCGCCAGCAGCCAAGGGGACACCATACTAGCCAAAAACATTCAGTACTTC	CASSQGDTILAKNIQYF
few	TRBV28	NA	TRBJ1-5	TGTGCCAGCAGTTTGAAGGCAGTCCCTAATAGCAATCAGCCCCAGCATTTT	CASSLKAVPNSNQPQHF
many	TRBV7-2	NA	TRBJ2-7	TGTGCCAGCGGAGATTACGAGCAGTACTTC	CASGDYEQYF
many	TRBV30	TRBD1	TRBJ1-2	TGTGCCTGGAGTGCAGGGACAGGAGCTAACTATGGCTACACCTTC	CAWSAGTGANYGYTF
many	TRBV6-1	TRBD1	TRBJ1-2	TGTGCCAGCAGTACCGTGACAGGGGGGAATGGCTACACCTTC	CASSTVTGGNGYTF
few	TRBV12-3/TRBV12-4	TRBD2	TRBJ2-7	TGTGCCAGCAGTTATGTCGGGCGGGAGAACGGCGAGCAGTACTTC	CASSYVGRENGEQYF
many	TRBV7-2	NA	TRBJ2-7	TGTGCCAGCAGCTTGAGAGGACGACCGACCTACGAGCAGTACTTC	CASSLRGRPTYEQYF
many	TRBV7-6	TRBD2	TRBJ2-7	TGTGCCAGCACTAGCGGAGCGGGGTACGAGCAGTACTTC	CASTSGAGYEQYF
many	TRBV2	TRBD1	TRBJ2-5	TGTGCCAGCAGTCCAGGGACAGGCCGACAAGAGACCCAGTACTTC	CASSPGTGRQETQYF
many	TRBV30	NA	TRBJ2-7	TGTGCCTGGGGGGGGACCGATCCTCTTTACGAGCAGTACTTC	CAWGGTDPLYEQYF
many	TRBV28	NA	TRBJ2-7	TGTGCCAGCCGGTTCTCCTACGAGCAGTACTTC	CASRFSYEQYF
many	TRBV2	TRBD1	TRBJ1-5	TGTGCCAGCAGGAGACAGGGTGACCAGCCCCAGCATTTT	CASRRQGDQPQHF
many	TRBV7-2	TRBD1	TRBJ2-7	TGTGCCAGCAGCTTATATGGGACAGTCATCTACGAGCAGTACTTC	CASSLYGTVIYEQYF
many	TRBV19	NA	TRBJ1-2	TGTGCCAGTAGCTGGGGTTTCGAGGGCTACACCTTC	CASSWGFEGYTF
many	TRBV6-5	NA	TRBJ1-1	TGTGCCAGCAGTTACACGTCGAACACTGAAGCTTTCTTT	CASSYTSNTEAFF
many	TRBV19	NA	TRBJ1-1	TGTGCCAGTAGCCCGCGTCGAGGCGAAGCTTTCTTT	CASSPRRGEAFF
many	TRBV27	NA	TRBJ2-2	TGTGCCAGCAGTTTCGGCTCGCTAGAGAACACCGGGGAGCTGTTTTTT	CASSFGSLENTGELFF
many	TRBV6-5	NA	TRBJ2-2	TGTGCCAGCAGTTACGGGGGAGTCGGGGCCGGGGAGCTGTTTTTT	CASSYGGVGAGELFF
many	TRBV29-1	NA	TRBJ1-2	TGCAGCGTCGCCGGCCACTATGGCTACACCTTC	CSVAGHYGYTF
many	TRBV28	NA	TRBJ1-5	TGTGCCAGCAGCCGTCAGGGTATGGAGCCCCAGCATTTT	CASSRQGMEPQHF
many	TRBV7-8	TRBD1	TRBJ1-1	TGTGCCAGCAGCAGTGGGACAGTAGACAAAGCTTTCTTT	CASSSGTVDKAFF
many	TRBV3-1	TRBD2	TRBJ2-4	TGTGCCAGCAGCCTAGCTAGCGGGAGTGGTCATATTCAGTACTTC	CASSLASGSGHIQYF
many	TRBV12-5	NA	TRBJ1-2	TGTGCTAGTGGTTTGGTGGGGTCAGGGCCCTATGGCTACACCTTC	CASGLVGSGPYGYTF
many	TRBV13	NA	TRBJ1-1	TGTGCCAGCAGCTTAGGAATGTCTCACATGAACACTGAAGCTTTCTTT	CASSLGMSHMNTEAFF
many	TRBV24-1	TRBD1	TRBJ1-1	TGTGCCACCAGTACCTCAGGGGGCACTGAAGCTTTCTTT	CATSTSGGTEAFF
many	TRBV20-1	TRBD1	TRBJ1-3	TGCAGCGCAGACAGGGCGTCTGGAAACACCATATATTTT	CSADRASGNTIYF
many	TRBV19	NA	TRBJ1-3	TGTGCCACGACGCAGGGTGTACGAAACACCATATATTTT	CATTQGVRNTIYF
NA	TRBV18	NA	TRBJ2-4	TGTGCCAGCTCACCACTGGCTACAGTAGCCAAAAACATTCAGTACTTC	CASSPLATVAKNIQYF
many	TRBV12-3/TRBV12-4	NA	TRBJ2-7	TGTGCCAGCAGTTTGGGGACCCTCGAGCAGTACTTC	CASSLGTLEQYF
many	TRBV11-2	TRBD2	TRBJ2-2	TGTGCCAGCAGCCCATGTAGCGGGAGGTTGGGCGGGGAGCTGTTTTTT	CASSPCSGRLGGELFF
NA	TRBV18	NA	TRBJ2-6	TGTGCCAGCTCGAAGGATGGGGCCAACGCCCTGACTTTC	CASSKDGANALTF
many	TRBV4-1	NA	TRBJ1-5	TGCGCCAGCAGCCAAGTCCGCCCAGGGTGGAACAATCAGCCCCAGCATTTT	CASSQVRPGWNNQPQHF
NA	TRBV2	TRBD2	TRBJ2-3	TGTGCCAGCTGGGGGGGGTTGGTGACAGATACGCAGTATTTT	CASWGGLVTDTQYF
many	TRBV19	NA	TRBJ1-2	TGTGCCAGTAGCCGGAGCTATGGCTACACCTTC	CASSRSYGYTF
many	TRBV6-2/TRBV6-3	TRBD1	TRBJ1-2	TGTGCCAGCAGTCAACAGGGGGCTCGAGGCTACACCTTC	CASSQQGARGYTF